This T cell receptor (beta chain) is from a study of blood T cell repertoires in COVID-19. Whole-study context: Samples taken during acute and convalescent COVID-19 were collected in the United States, Italy and Spain.

Under the authors' procedure: Estimated nucleated cell counts came from reference gene primer amplification. Profiling relied on immunoSEQ multiplex PCR, and the TCRdb table lists in-frame clones only, not all of them. The V and J calls and clone size are taken from that table; D and trimming were inferred from the DNA. The table lists 250,000 or so clones, around four fifths of them singletons. V lost 1 base, J lost 4 bases, and 27 bases lay in between. This CDR3 region has 20 residues. CDR1 and CDR2 from the germline V gene are MGHRA and YSYEKL. The TCR comes from a woman aged 60-70 years with active or convalescent COVID-19. The sample taken for sequencing was peripheral blood. The chain links TRBV4-1 to TRBJ2-3; TRBD2 is a possible D gene (5 bases). For the CDR3, the DNA is TGCGCCAGCAGCCAAGCTATCCGGGCCGGCGCCGGGGTACCCGCAGATACGCAGTATTTT. This translates into CASSQAIRAGAGVPADTQYF.